By frequency in the sample, the clone carrying this T cell receptor delta chain is large. Its specificity is not known. This CDR3 is also generated by other DNA sequences in the sample. Bulk repertoires came from Vgamma9/Vdelta2+ or Vdelta2-negative gammadelta T cells flow-sorted from PBMC. Trimming took off 0 bases at V and 3 bases at J, with 16 bases between the two ends. There are 17 residues in the CDR3. Germline V lookup: CDR1 GEAIGNYY, CDR2 EKD. TCRdb re-analyzed the multiplex PCR reads via CATT. The data show more than 70,000 delta-chain clones, approximately 1% seen once. These data originate in a study of γδ T cells in repeated Plasmodium falciparum infection. Looking at the study overall: Age- and gender-matched Australian children served as comparison for malaria-exposed Malian children. The study's findings and limits: Vdelta2-negative gammadelta repertoires appeared less diverse and less shared in Malian than Australian children. Vdelta2-negative gammadelta repertoires, largely Vdelta1+, seemingly showed infection-driven waves of new clonal selection. Over time and infection, Vgamma9/Vdelta2+ repertoires remained highly stable and polyclonal.

This clonotype originated in a pool of human donors (malaria-infected and uninfected, not separated). The sequencing input was gamma-delta T cells from blood. The chain carries TRDV2 and TRDJ2, with D possibly TRDD3 on 6 matching bases. CDR3 residues: CACDTVLGTNLTAQLFF. The CDR3 DNA reads as TGTGCCTGTGACACCGTACTGGGAACGAACCTGACAGCACAACTCTTCTTT.